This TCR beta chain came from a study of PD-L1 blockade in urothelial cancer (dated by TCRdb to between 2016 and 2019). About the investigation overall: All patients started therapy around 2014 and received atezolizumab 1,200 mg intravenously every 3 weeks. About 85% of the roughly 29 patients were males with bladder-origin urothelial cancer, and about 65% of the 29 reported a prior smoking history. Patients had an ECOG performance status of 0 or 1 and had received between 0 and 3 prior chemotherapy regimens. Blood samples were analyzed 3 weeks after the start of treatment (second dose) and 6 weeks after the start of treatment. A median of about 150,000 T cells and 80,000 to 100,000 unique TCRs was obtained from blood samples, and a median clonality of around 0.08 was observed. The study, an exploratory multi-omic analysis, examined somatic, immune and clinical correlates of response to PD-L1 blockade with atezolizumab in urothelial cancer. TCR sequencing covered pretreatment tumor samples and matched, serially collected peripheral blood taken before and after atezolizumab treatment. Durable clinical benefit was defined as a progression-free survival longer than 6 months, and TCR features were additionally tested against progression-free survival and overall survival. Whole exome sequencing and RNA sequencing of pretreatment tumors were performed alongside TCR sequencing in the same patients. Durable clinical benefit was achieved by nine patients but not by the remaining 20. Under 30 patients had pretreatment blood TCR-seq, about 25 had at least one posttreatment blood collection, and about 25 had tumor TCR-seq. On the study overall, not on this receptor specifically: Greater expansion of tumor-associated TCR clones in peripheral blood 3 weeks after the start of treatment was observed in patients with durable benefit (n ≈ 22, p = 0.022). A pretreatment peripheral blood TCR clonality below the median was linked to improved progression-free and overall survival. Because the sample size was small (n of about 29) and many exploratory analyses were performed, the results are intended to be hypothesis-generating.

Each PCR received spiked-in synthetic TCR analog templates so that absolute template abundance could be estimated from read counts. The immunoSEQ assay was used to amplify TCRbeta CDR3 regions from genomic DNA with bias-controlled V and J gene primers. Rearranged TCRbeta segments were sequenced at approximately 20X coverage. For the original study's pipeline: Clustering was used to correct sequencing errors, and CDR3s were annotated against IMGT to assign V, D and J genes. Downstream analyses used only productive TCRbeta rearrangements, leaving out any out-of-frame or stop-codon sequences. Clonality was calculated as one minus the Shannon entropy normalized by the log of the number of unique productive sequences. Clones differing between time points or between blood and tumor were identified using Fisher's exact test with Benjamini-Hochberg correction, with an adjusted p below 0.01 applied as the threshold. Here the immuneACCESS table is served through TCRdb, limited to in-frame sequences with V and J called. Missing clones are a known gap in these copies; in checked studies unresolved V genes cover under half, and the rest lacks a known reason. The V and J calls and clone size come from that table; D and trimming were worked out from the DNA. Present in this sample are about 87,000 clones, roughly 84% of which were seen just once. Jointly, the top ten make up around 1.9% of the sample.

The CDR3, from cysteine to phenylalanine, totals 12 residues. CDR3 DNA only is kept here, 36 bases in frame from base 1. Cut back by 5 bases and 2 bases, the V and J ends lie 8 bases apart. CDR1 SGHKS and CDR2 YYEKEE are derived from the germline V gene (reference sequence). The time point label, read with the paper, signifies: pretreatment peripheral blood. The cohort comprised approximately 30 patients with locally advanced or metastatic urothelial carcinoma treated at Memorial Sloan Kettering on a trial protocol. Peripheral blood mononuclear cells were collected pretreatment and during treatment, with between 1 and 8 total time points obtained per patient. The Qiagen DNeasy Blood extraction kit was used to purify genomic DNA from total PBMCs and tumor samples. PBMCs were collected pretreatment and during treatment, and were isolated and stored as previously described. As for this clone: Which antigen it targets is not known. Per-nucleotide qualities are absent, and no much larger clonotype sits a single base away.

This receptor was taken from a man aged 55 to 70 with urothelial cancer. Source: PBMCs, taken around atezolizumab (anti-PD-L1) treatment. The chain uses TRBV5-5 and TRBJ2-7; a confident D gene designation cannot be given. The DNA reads TGTGCCAGCAGTTTTAGCCCCTACGAGCAGTACTTC. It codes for CASSFSPYEQYF.